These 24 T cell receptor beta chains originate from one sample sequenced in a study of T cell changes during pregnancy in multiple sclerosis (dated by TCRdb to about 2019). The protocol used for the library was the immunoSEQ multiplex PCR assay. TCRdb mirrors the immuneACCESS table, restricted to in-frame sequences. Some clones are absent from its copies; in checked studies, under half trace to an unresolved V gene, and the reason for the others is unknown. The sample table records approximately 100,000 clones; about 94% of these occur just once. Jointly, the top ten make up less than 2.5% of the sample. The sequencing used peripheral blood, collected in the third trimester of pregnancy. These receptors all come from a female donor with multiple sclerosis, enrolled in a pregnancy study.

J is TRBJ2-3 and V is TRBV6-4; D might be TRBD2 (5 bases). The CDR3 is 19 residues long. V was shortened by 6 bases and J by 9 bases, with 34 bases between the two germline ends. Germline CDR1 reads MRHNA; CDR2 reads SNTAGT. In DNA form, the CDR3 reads TGTGCCAGCAGGAATGATCTTTTCGTAAAGCGGAGTGGCCTCGGGACGCAGTATTTT. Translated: CASRNDLFVKRSGLGTQYF.

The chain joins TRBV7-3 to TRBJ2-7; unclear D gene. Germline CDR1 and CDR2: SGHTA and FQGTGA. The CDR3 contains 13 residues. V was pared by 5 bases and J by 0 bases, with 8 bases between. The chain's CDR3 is CASSPPGSYEQYF. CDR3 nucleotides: TGTGCCAGCAGCCCACCAGGCTCCTACGAGCAGTACTTC.

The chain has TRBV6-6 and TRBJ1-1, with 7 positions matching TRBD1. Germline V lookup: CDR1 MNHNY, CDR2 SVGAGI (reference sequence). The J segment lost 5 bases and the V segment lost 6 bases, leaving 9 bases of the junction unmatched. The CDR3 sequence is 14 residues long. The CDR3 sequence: CASSRQGLNTEAFF. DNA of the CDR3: TGTGCCAGCAGCCGACAGGGCTTAAATACTGAAGCTTTCTTT.

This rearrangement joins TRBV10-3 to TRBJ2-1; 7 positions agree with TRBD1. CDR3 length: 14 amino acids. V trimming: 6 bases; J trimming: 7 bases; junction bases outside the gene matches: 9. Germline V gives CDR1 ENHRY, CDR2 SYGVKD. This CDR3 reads CAIRGTDQGNEQFF. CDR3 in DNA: TGTGCCATCAGAGGGACAGACCAGGGGAATGAGCAGTTCTTC.

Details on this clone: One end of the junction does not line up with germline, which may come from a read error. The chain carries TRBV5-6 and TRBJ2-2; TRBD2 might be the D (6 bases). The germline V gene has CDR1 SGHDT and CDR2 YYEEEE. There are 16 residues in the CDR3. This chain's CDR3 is CASTDQTEGLTGELFF. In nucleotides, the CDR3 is TGTGCCAGCACCGATCAGACTGAGGGACTCACCGGTGAGCTGTTTTTT.

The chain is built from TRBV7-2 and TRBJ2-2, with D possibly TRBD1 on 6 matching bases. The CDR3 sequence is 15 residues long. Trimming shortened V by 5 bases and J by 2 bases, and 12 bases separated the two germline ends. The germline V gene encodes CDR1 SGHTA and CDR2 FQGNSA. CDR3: CASSQTGSNTGELFF. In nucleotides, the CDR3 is TGTGCCAGCAGCCAGACAGGTAGCAACACCGGGGAGCTGTTTTTT.

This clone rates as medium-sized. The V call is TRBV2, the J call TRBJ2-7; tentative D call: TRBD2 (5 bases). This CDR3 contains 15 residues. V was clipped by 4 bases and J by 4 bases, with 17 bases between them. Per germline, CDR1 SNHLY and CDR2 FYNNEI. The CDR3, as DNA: TGTGCCAGCAGTGGAGGGTCCTTAGCAGGATACGAGCAGTACTTC. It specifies CASSGGSLAGYEQYF. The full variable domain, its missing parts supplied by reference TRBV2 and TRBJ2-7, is EPEVTQTPSHQVTQMGQEVILRCVPISNHLYFYWYRQILGQKVEFLVSFYNNEISEKSEIFDDQFSVERPDGSNFTLKIRSTKLEDSAMYFCASSGGSLAGYEQYFGPGTRLTVT.

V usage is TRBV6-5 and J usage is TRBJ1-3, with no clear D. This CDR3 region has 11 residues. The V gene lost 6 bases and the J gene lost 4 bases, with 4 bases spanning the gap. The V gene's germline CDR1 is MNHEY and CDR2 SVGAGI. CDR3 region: CASSQGNTIYF. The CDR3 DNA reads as TGTGCCAGCAGCCAAGGAAACACCATATATTTT.

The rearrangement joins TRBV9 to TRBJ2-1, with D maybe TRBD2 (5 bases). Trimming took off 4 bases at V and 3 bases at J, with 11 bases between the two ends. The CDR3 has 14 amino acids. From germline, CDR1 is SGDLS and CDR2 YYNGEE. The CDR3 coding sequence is TGTGCCAGCAGCCCCGGAGGTGACTACAATGAGCAGTTCTTC. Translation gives CASSPGGDYNEQFF.

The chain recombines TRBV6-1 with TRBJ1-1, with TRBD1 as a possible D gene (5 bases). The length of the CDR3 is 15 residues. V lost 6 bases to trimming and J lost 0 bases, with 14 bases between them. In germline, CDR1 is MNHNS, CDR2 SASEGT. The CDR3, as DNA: TGTGCCAGCAGACGCTTCGGACAACTGAACACTGAAGCTTTCTTT. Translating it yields CASRRFGQLNTEAFF.

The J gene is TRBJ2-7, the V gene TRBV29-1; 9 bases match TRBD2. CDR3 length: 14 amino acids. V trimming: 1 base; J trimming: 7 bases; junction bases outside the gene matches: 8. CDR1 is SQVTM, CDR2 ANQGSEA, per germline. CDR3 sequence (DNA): TGCAGCGTTGAAGGGGGACTAGCCCAGGGGGAGCAGTACTTC. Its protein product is CSVEGGLAQGEQYF.

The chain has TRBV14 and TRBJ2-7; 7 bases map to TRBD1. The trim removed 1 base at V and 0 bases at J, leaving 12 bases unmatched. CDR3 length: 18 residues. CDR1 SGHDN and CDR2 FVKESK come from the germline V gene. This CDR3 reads CASSQVPETGTRSYEQYF. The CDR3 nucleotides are TGTGCCAGCAGCCAAGTCCCCGAGACAGGGACCCGCTCCTACGAGCAGTACTTC.

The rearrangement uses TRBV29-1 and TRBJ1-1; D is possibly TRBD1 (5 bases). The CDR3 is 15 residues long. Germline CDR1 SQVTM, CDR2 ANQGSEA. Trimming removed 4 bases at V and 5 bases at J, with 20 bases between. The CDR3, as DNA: TGCAGCGTTGGCCCGGCCAGTTTGGGGCGGACTGAAGCTTTCTTT. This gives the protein CSVGPASLGRTEAFF.

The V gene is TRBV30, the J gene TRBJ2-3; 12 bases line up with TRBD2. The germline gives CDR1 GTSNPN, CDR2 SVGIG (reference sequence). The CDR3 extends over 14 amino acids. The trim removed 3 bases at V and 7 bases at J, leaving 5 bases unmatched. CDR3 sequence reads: CAWRKLAGGYTQYF. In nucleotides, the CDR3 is TGTGCCTGGAGAAAACTAGCGGGAGGTTATACGCAGTATTTT.

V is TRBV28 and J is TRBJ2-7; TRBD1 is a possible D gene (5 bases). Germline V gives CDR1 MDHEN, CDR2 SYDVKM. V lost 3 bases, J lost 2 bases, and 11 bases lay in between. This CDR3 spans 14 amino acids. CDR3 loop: CASSFGASAYEQYF. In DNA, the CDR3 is TGTGCCAGCAGTTTTGGGGCTTCCGCCTACGAGCAGTACTTC.

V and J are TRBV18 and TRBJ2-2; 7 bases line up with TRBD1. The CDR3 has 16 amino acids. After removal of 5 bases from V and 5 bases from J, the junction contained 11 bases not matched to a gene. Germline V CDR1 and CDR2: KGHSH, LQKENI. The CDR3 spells CASSSDPGQLTGELFF. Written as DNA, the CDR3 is TGTGCCAGCTCATCAGACCCGGGACAGCTTACCGGGGAGCTGTTTTTT.

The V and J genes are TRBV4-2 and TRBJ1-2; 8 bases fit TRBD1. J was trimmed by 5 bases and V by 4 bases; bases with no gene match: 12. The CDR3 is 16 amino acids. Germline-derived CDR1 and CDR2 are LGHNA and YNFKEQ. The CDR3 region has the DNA TGTGCCAGCAGCCCAGGTGGACAGGGCGATAATTATGGCTACACCTTC. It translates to CASSPGGQGDNYGYTF.

DNA for the CDR3: TGTGCCAGCAGTTACCCAAATGGGACAGGGAACACTGAAGCTTTCTTT. Protein: CASSYPNGTGNTEAFF. This chain links TRBV28 with TRBJ1-1, with TRBD1 matching 8 bases. The V segment lost 4 bases and the J segment 1 base; nucleotides outside the gene matches: 8. This CDR3 is built from 16 residues. Per germline, CDR1 MDHEN and CDR2 SYDVKM.

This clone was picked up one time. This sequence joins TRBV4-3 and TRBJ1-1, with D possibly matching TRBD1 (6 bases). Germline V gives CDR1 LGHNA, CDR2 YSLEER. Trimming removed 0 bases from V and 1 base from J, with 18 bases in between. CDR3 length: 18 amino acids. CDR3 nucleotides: TGCGCCAGCAGCCAAGAGGGATACCCTGTACAGGGGAACACTGAAGCTTTCTTT. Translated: CASSQEGYPVQGNTEAFF.

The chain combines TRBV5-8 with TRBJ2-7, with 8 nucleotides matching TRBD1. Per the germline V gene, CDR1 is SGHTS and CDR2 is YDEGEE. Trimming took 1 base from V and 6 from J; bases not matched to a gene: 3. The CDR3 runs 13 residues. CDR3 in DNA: TGTGCCAGCAGCTTGCAGGGGGCTTTCGAGCAGTACTTC. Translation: CASSLQGAFEQYF.

The CDR3 nucleotides read TGTGCCAGCAACCTAGCTCGAACAGGGAAGGCCTACGAGCAGTACTTC. This gives the protein CASNLARTGKAYEQYF. The chain employs TRBV2 and TRBJ2-7, with D tentatively TRBD1 (6 bases). CDR1 is SNHLY, CDR2 FYNNEI, per germline. V lost 7 bases and J 2 bases, leaving 21 bases between the germline ends. CDR3 length: 16 amino acids.

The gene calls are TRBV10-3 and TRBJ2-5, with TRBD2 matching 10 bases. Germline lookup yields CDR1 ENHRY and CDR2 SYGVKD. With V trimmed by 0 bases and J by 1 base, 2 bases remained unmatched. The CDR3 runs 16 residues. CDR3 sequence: CAISESLAGGQETQYF. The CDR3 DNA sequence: TGTGCCATCAGTGAGTCGTTAGCGGGAGGCCAAGAGACCCAGTACTTC.

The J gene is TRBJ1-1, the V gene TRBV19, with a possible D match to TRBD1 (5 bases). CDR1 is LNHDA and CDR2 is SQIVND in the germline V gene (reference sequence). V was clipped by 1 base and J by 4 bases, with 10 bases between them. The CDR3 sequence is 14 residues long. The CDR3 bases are TGTGCCAGTAGTATAGTTGGGGGGGGCACTGAAGCTTTCTTT. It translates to CASSIVGGGTEAFF. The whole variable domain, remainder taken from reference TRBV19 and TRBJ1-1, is DGGITQSPKYLFRKEGQNVTLSCEQNLNHDAMYWYRQDPGQGLRLIYYSQIVNDFQKGDIAEGYSVSREKKESFPLTVTSAQKNPTAFYLCASSIVGGGTEAFFGQGTRLTVV.

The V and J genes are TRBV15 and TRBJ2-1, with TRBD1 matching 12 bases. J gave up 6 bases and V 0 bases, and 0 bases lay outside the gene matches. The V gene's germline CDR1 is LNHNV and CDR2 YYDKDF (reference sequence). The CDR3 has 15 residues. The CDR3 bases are TGTGCCACCAGCAGAGAGGGACAGGGGGCCAATGAGCAGTTCTTC. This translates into CATSREGQGANEQFF.